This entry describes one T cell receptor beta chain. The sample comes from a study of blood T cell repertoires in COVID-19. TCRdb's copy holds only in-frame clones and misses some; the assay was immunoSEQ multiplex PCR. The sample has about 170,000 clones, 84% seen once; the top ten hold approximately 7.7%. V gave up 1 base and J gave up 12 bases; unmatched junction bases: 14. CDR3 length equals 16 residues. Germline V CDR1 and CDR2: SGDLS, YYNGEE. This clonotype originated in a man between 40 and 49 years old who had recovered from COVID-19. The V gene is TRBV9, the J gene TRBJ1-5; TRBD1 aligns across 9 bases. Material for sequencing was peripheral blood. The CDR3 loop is CASSVSVSLDRGYQHF. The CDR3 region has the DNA TGTGCCAGCAGCGTATCAGTATCTTTAGACAGGGGGTACCAGCATTTT. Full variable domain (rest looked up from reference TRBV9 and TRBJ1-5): DSGVTQTPKHLITATGQRVTLRCSPRSGDLSVYWYQQSLDQGLQFLIQYYNGEERAKGNILERFSAQQFPDLHSELNLSSLELGDSALYFCASSVSVSLDRGYQHFGDGTRLSIL.